What follows are 10 T cell receptor beta chains derived from one specimen sequenced in a study of cytomegalovirus exposure and HLA in healthy donors. The study ran its PCR with 60 Vbeta and 13 Jbeta primers. The data were produced by immunoSEQ multiplex PCR, yet TCRdb's version contains in-frame clones alone and is incomplete. This table holds 200,000 or so clones, about nine tenths found once. The sequencing sample was made of PBMCs. The receptors come from a man aged 30 to 45 in good health and CMV-seronegative.

V usage is TRBV7-6 and J usage is TRBJ2-7; D is unclear. The CDR3 totals 14 residues. The V and J ends lost 2 bases and 5 bases respectively, with 13 bases between them. Germline loops: CDR1 SGHVS, CDR2 FNYEAQ. The CDR3 DNA follows: TGTGCCAGCAGCTTAAGGCCGGCGGATAACGAGCAGTACTTC. It yields the protein CASSLRPADNEQYF.

V and J are TRBV19 and TRBJ1-5; perhaps TRBD1 as D (5 bases). This CDR3 is built from 12 residues. Germline V lookup: CDR1 LNHDA, CDR2 SQIVND (reference sequence). Trimming cost V 6 bases and J 5 bases, with 8 bases left between them. Here the CDR3 reads CASSVQDQPQHF. In nucleotides, the CDR3 is TGTGCCAGTAGCGTACAGGATCAGCCCCAGCATTTT.

CDR3 sequence (DNA): TGTGCCAGCGGGGGGGGACTAGCGGGGATCGTCGGGGAGCTGTTTTTT. The encoded protein is CASGGGLAGIVGELFF. The J gene is TRBJ2-2, the V gene TRBV9; 13 nucleotides line up with TRBD2. Germline-derived CDR1 and CDR2 are SGDLS and YYNGEE. CDR3 length: 16 residues. Germline trimming cut 7 bases from V and 7 bases from J; bases unmatched to any gene: 10.

The sample holds a few counts of this clone. The CDR3 region has the DNA TGTGCCAGCACCTACCCCGCGGGGCCCGAAGCTTTCTTT. It encodes CASTYPAGPEAFF. The rearrangement uses TRBV5-8 and TRBJ1-1; D is perhaps TRBD1 (5 bases). CDR3 size: 13 residues. V shed 6 bases and J shed 8 bases, with 17 bases lying between them. Germline V lookup: CDR1 SGHTS, CDR2 YDEGEE.

The chain employs TRBV5-4 and TRBJ1-1; 7 bases agree with TRBD1. This CDR3 region has 15 residues. Germline V gene sequence: CDR1 SGHNT, CDR2 YYREEE (reference sequence). The ends lost 3 bases at V and 2 bases at J; junction bases unmatched: 7. The CDR3 DNA sequence: TGTGCCAGCAGCTCCAAGACAGGGACTAACACTGAAGCTTTCTTT. Translating it yields CASSSKTGTNTEAFF.

This clone appeared a single time. The chain employs TRBV19 and TRBJ2-7; D is perhaps TRBD2 (5 bases). Deletions cut 4 bases from V and 3 bases from J, with 16 bases between. Per germline, CDR1 LNHDA and CDR2 SQIVND (reference sequence). The CDR3 has 15 amino acids. Here the CDR3 reads CASSTSTWEGYEQYF. CDR3 nucleotide sequence: TGTGCCAGTAGTACTAGCACTTGGGAAGGCTACGAGCAGTACTTC.

This chain connects TRBV7-9 to TRBJ2-5; 9 bases are shared with TRBD2. Per the germline V gene, CDR1 is SEHNR and CDR2 is FQNEAQ (reference sequence). CDR3 length equals 15 residues. The J segment lost 4 bases and the V segment lost 2 bases, leaving 5 bases of the junction unmatched. CDR3 in amino acids: CASSLRGGAGETQYF. Written as DNA, the CDR3 is TGTGCCAGCAGCTTACGCGGGGGGGCGGGAGAGACCCAGTACTTC.

The rearrangement links TRBV28 to TRBJ2-7; TRBD2 matches at 13 bases. This CDR3 region has 15 residues. Germline values: CDR1 MDHEN, CDR2 SYDVKM. V lost 4 bases and J lost 2; bases outside the gene matches: 2. CDR3 loop: CASSSLAGGTYEQYF. CDR3 bases: TGTGCCAGCAGTTCACTAGCGGGGGGGACCTACGAGCAGTACTTC.

The chain combines TRBV2 with TRBJ2-2; D ambiguous. Trimming pared 4 bases from V and 6 bases from J, leaving 24 bases between. This CDR3 comprises 18 residues. Germline V gene sequence: CDR1 SNHLY, CDR2 FYNNEI. CDR3 sequence reads: CASSAVSVPYRLSGELFF. DNA for the CDR3: TGTGCCAGCAGTGCTGTCAGCGTTCCATACCGATTGTCCGGGGAGCTGTTTTTT.

This clone was seen just once. This rearrangement joins TRBV18 to TRBJ2-1; possible D gene TRBD1, 6 bases. Trimming cost V 5 bases and J 3 bases, with 14 bases left between them. Germline CDR1 and CDR2: KGHSH and LQKENI. CDR3 length: 15 residues. CDR3: CASSTGQRNYNEQFF. CDR3 sequence (DNA): TGTGCCAGCTCAACAGGACAGCGAAACTACAATGAGCAGTTCTTC.